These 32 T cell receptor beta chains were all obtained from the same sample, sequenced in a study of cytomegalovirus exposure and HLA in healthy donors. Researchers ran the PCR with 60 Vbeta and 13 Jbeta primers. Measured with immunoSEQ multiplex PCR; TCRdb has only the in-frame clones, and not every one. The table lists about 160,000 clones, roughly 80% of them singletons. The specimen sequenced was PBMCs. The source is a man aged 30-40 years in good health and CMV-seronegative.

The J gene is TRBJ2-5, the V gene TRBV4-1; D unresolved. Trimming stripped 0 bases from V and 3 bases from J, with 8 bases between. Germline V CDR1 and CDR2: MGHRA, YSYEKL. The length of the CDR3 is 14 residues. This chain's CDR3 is CASSQDLAEETQYF. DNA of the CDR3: TGCGCCAGCAGCCAAGATTTGGCAGAAGAGACCCAGTACTTC.

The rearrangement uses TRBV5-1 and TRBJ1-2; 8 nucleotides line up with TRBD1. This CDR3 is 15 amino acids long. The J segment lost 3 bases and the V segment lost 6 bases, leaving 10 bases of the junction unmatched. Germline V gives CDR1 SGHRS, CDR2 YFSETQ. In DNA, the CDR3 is TGCGCCAGCAAGGGACAGGTGACTTCCCACTATGGCTACACCTTC. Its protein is CASKGQVTSHYGYTF.

The CDR3 protein is CASSLSSGNEQYF. The CDR3 DNA reads TGTGCCAGCAGTTTATCTAGCGGGAACGAGCAGTACTTC. This chain uses TRBV27 with TRBJ2-7, with 8 bases aligning to TRBD2. The CDR3 runs 13 residues. V gave up 0 bases and J gave up 5 bases; unmatched junction bases: 0. In germline, CDR1 is MNHEY, CDR2 SMNVEV (reference sequence).

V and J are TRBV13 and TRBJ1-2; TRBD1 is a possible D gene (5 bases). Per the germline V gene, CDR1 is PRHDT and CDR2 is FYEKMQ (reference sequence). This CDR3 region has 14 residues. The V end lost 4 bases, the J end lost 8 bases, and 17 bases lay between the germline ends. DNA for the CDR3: TGTGCCAGCAGCTCCCCCAGGGTCATGGACGGCTACACCTTC. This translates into CASSSPRVMDGYTF.

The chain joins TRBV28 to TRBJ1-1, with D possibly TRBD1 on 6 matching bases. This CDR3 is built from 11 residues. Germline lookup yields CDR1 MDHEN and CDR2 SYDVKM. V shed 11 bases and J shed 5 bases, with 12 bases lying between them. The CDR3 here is CAGGAGTEAFF. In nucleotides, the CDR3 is TGTGCCGGGGGGGCGGGGACTGAAGCTTTCTTT.

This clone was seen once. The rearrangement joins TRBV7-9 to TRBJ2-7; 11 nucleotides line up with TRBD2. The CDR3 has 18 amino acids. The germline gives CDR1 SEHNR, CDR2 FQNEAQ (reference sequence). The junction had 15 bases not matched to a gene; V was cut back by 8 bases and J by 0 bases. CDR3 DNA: TGTGCCAGCGCACCTGGGGCTAGCGGGGGGCCGAGCTCCTACGAGCAGTACTTC. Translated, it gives CASAPGASGGPSSYEQYF.

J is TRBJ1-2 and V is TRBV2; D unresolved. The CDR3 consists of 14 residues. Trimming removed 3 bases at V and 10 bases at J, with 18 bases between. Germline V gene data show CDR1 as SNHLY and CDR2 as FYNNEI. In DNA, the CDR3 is TGTGCCAGCAGTGACGTACAGTTTGGGGAGGCCTACACCTTC. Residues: CASSDVQFGEAYTF.

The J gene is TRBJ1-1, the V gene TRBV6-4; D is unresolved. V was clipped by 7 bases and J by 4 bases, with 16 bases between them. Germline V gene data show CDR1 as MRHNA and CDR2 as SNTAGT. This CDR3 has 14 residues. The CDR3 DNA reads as TGTGCCAGCACCCGACTCCCCGGGTCCACTGAAGCTTTCTTT. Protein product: CASTRLPGSTEAFF.

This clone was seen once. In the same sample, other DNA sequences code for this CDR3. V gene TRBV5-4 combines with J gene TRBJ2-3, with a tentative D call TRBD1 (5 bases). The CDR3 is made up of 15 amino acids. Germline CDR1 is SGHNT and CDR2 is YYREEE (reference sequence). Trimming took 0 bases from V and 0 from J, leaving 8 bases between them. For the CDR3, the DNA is TGTGCCAGCAGCTTGGGGGGCGTTAGCACAGATACGCAGTATTTT. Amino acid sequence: CASSLGGVSTDTQYF.

CDR3 sequence (DNA): TGTGCCAGCAAGGTTACAGGGGCTGGAAACACCATATATTTT. Translated, it gives CASKVTGAGNTIYF. V is TRBV6-5 and J is TRBJ1-3, with 7 nucleotides matching TRBD1. The CDR3 sequence is 14 residues long. The germline CDR1 and CDR2 sequences are MNHEY and SVGAGI. V dropped 7 bases and J dropped 2; count of bases not matched to a gene: 5.

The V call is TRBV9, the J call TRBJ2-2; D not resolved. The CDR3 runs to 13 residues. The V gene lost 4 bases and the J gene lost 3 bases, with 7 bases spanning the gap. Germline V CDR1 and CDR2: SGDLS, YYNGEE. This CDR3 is CASSYAHTGELFF. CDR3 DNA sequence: TGTGCCAGCAGCTACGCGCACACCGGGGAGCTGTTTTTT. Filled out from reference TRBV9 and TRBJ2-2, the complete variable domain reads DSGVTQTPKHLITATGQRVTLRCSPRSGDLSVYWYQQSLDQGLQFLIQYYNGEERAKGNILERFSAQQFPDLHSELNLSSLELGDSALYFCASSYAHTGELFFGEGSRLTVL.

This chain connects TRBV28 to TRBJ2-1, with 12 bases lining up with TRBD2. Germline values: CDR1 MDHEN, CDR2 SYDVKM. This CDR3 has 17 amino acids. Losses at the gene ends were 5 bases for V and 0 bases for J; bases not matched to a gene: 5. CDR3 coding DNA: TGTGCCAGCAGTCACCGGACTAGCGGGGTCTCCTACAATGAGCAGTTCTTC. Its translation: CASSHRTSGVSYNEQFF. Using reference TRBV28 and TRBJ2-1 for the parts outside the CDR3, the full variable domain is DVKVTQSSRYLVKRTGEKVFLECVQDMDHENMFWYRQDPGLGLRLIYFSYDVKMKEKGDIPEGYSVSREKKERFSLILESASTNQTSMYLCASSHRTSGVSYNEQFFGPGTRLTVL.

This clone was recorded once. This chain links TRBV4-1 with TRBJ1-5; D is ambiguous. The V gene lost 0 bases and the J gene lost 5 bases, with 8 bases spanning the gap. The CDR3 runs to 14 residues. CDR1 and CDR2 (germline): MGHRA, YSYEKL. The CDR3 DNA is TGCGCCAGCAGCCAAGATAACAGTTATCAGCCCCAGCATTTT. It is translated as CASSQDNSYQPQHF.

CDR3 DNA: TGCGCCAGCAGCTCCGGGACAGGGGGCTACGATACGCAGTATTTT. Amino acids: CASSSGTGGYDTQYF. J is TRBJ2-3 and V is TRBV5-1; TRBD1 agrees at 12 bases. Trimming removed 3 bases from V and 6 bases from J; junction bases left unmatched: 5. The CDR3 extends over 15 amino acids. Germline assignment: CDR1 SGHRS and CDR2 YFSETQ.

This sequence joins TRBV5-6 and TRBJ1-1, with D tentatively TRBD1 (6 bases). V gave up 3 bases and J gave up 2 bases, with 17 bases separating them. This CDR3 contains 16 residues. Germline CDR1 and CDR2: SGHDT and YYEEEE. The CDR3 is CASSSEGIGGNTEAFF. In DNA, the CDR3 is TGTGCCAGCAGCTCCGAAGGAATAGGGGGTAACACTGAAGCTTTCTTT.

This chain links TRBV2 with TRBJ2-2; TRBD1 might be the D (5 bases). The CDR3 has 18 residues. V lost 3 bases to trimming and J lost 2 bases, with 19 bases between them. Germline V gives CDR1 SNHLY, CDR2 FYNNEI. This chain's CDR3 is CASSEEGARAANTGELFF. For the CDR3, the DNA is TGTGCCAGCAGTGAGGAAGGTGCCAGGGCCGCCAACACCGGGGAGCTGTTTTTT.

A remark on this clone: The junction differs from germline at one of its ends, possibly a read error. The CDR3 DNA is TGTGCCGCCAGCAGAGACGTGCTAGCGGACCATAGGGGAGAGACCCAGTACTTC. It is translated as CAASRDVLADHRGETQYF. The V gene is TRBV15, the J gene TRBJ2-5; 7 bases match TRBD2. Germline loops: CDR1 LNHNV, CDR2 YYDKDF (reference sequence). This CDR3 region has 18 residues.

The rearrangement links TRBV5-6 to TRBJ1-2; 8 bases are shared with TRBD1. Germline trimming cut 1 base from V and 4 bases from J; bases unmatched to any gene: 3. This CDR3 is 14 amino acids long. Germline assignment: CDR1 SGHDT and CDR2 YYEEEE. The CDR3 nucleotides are TGTGCCAGCAGCTTGCCTACAGGGGGCTATGGCTACACCTTC. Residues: CASSLPTGGYGYTF.

The CDR3 spells CAWREAGEGGTQYF. As DNA, the CDR3 is TGTGCCTGGAGGGAAGCGGGAGAGGGAGGTACGCAGTATTTT. The chain is built from TRBV30 and TRBJ2-3; TRBD2 matches at 8 bases. J gave up 8 bases and V 3 bases, and 10 bases lay outside the gene matches. Germline CDR1 reads GTSNPN; CDR2 reads SVGIG (reference sequence). The CDR3 is 14 residues long.

CDR3 amino acids: CASSIAASGGPDTQYF. In nucleotides, the CDR3 is TGTGCCAGTAGTATAGCGGCTAGCGGGGGTCCAGATACGCAGTATTTT. The V gene is TRBV19, the J gene TRBJ2-3; 10 bases line up with TRBD2. The J segment lost 4 bases and the V segment lost 1 base, leaving 5 bases of the junction unmatched. The CDR3 contains 16 residues. Germline values: CDR1 LNHDA, CDR2 SQIVND (reference sequence).

The CDR3 region is CASSFRGPDSYNEQFF. CDR3 sequence (DNA): TGCGCCAGCAGCTTTAGAGGCCCGGACTCCTACAATGAGCAGTTCTTC. The V and J genes are TRBV5-1 and TRBJ2-1; D uncertain. The V end was cut by 2 bases, the J end by 0 bases, with 12 bases between. CDR3 size: 16 residues. The germline V gene has CDR1 SGHRS and CDR2 YFSETQ.

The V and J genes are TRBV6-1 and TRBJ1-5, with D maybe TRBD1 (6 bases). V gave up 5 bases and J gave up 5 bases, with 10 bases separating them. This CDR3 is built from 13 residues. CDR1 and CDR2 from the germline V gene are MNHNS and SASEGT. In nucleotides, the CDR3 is TGTGCCAGCAGTTCCGAGGGGGATCAGCCCCAGCATTTT. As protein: CASSSEGDQPQHF.

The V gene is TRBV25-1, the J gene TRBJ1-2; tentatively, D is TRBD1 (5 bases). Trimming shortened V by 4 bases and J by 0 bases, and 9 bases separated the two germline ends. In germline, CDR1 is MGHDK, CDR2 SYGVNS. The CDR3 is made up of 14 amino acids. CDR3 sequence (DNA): TGTGCCAGCAGTGGGGGGGGAGCTAACTATGGCTACACCTTC. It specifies CASSGGGANYGYTF.

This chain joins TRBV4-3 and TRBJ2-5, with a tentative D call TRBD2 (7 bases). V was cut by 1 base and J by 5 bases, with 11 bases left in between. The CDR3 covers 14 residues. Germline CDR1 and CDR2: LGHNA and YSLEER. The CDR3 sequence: CASSQVEGGETQYF. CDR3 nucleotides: TGCGCCAGCAGCCAAGTCGAGGGGGGGGAGACCCAGTACTTC.

In nucleotides, the CDR3 is TGTGCCACTCATGACAGGGCTGGAAACACCATATATTTT. It encodes CATHDRAGNTIYF. The rearrangement joins TRBV28 to TRBJ1-3, with 7 positions matching TRBD1. Trimming removed 10 bases from V and 2 bases from J; junction bases left unmatched: 5. This CDR3 has 13 residues. CDR1 is MDHEN and CDR2 is SYDVKM in the germline V gene.

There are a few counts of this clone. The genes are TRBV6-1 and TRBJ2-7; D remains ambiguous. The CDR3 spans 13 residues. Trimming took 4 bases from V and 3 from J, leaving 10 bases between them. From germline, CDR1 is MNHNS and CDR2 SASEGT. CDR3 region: CASSATSLYEQYF. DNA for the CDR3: TGTGCCAGCAGTGCCACGAGTCTCTACGAGCAGTACTTC.

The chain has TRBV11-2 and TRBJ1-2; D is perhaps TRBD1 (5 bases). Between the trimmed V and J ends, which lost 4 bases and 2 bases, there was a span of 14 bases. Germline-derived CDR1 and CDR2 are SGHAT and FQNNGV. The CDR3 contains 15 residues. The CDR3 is CASSWNSDMNYGYTF. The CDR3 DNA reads TGTGCCAGCAGCTGGAATTCGGACATGAACTATGGCTACACCTTC. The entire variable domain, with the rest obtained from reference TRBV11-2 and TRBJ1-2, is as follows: EAGVAQSPRYKIIEKRQSVAFWCNPISGHATLYWYQQILGQGPKLLIQFQNNGVVDDSQLPKDRFSAERLKGVDSTLKIQPAKLEDSAVYLCASSWNSDMNYGYTFGSGTRLTVV.

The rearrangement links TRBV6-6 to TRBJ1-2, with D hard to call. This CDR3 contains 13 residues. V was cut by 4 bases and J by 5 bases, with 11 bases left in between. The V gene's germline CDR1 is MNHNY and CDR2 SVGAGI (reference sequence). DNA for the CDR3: TGTGCCAGCAGTTCGGGCCGAGGGTATGGCTACACCTTC. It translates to CASSSGRGYGYTF.

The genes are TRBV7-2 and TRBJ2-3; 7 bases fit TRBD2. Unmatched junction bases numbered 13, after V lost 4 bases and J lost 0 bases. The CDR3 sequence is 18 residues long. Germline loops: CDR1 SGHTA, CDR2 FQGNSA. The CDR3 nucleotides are TGTGCCAGCAGCTCAGCTGGGTGGGGGGGTGGTAGCACAGATACGCAGTATTTT. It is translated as CASSSAGWGGGSTDTQYF.

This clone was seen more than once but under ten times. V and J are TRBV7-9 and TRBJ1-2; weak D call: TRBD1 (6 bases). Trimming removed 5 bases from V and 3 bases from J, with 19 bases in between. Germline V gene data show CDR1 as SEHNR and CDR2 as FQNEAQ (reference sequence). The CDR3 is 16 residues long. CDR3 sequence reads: CASSPAEGGNYYGYTF. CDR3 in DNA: TGTGCCAGCAGCCCCGCTGAGGGGGGGAACTACTATGGCTACACCTTC.

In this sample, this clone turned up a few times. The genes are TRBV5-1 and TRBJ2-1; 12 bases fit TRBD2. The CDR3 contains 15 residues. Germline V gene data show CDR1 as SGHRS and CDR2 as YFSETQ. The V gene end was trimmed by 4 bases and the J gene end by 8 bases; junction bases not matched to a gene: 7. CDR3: CASSPGLAGIDEQFF. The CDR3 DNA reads TGCGCCAGCAGCCCTGGACTAGCGGGGATAGATGAGCAGTTCTTC.

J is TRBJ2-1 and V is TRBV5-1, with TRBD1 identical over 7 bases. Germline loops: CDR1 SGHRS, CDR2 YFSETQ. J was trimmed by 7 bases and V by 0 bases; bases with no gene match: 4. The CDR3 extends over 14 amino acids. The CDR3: CASSLAGDSNEQFF. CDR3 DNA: TGCGCCAGCAGCTTGGCCGGGGACAGTAATGAGCAGTTCTTC.